A single sample gave rise to the 29 T cell receptor beta chains below, sequenced in a study of control samples from healthy donors and cancer patients. Data came from immunoSEQ multiplex PCR; TCRdb stores just in-frame clones and leaves some out. The table shows about 110,000 clones, with 83% occurring only once. The sample taken for sequencing was blood. Receptors were obtained from a woman in her 50s in good health.

The chain employs TRBV3-1 (or the pseudogene TRBV3-2) and TRBJ2-7; D remains ambiguous. Germline assignment: CDR1 LGHDT and CDR2 YNNKEL (reference sequence). The CDR3 covers 14 residues. Trimming took 1 base from V and 2 from J, leaving 9 bases between them. The CDR3 is CASSQAGRTYEQYF. CDR3 sequence (DNA): TGTGCCAGCAGCCAAGCTGGACGAACCTACGAGCAGTACTTC.

The chain has TRBV11-2 and TRBJ1-4; D perhaps matches TRBD1 (5 bases). Germline V gene lookup returns CDR1 SGHAT and CDR2 FQNNGV. The CDR3 has 17 residues. Trimming left V 3 bases short and J 2 bases short, with 16 bases between. CDR3 coding DNA: TGTGCCAGCAGCTTGGGGATGGGGGGGACGACTAATGAAAAACTGTTTTTT. Translation: CASSLGMGGTTNEKLFF.

This clone has just a few counts. The V and J genes are TRBV7-8 and TRBJ2-1; D may correspond to TRBD1 or TRBD2 (6 bases each). This CDR3 has 17 residues. In germline, CDR1 is SGHVS, CDR2 FQNEAQ. V was trimmed by 4 bases and J by 0 bases, leaving 16 bases between them. CDR3 bases: TGTGCCAGCAGCTCGTCTAGACGGGGGCGCTCCTACAATGAGCAGTTCTTC. Residues: CASSSSRRGRSYNEQFF.

This clone was counted between two and nine times. The V and J genes are TRBV10-2 and TRBJ2-1; 8 bases agree with TRBD2. The V and J ends lost 5 bases and 6 bases, in that order; junction bases with no gene match: 6. The germline V gene has CDR1 WSHSY and CDR2 SAAADI. There are 14 residues in the CDR3. CDR3 coding DNA: TGCGCCAGCAGTTTAACCGGGACTAGCAATGAGCAGTTCTTC. It is translated as CASSLTGTSNEQFF.

This clone came up once. The CDR3 loop is CASSSRGAFDDTQYF. DNA of the CDR3: TGTGCCAGCAGCTCCAGGGGGGCCTTTGACGATACGCAGTATTTT. The V and J genes are TRBV5-4 and TRBJ2-3; D is perhaps TRBD1 (7 bases). The CDR3 consists of 15 residues. Looked up from germline, CDR1 is SGHNT and CDR2 is YYREEE (reference sequence). Trimming took 3 bases from V and 6 from J, leaving 17 bases between them.

The chain has TRBV2 and TRBJ1-4; no reliable D call. In germline, CDR1 is SNHLY, CDR2 FYNNEI. Trimming removed 6 bases at V and 2 bases at J, with 16 bases between. CDR3 length: 16 residues. CDR3: CASSLNVPSTNEKLFF. CDR3 coding DNA: TGTGCCAGCAGCCTAAACGTGCCCTCTACTAATGAAAAACTGTTTTTT.

The gene calls are TRBV5-4 and TRBJ2-3; D gene unclear. Germline lookup yields CDR1 SGHNT and CDR2 YYREEE (reference sequence). The V end was cut by 10 bases, the J end by 2 bases, with 14 bases between. The CDR3 has 13 amino acids. This chain's CDR3 is CASQGRNTDTQYF. In DNA, the CDR3 is TGTGCCTCCCAAGGGCGGAACACAGATACGCAGTATTTT. The entire variable domain, with the rest obtained from reference TRBV5-4 and TRBJ2-3, is as follows: ETGVTQSPTHLIKTRGQQVTLRCSSQSGHNTVSWYQQALGQGPQFIFQYYREEENGRGNFPPRFSGLQFPNYSSELNVNALELDDSALYLCASQGRNTDTQYFGPGTRLTVL.

The chain joins TRBV19 to TRBJ2-7; 9 bases map to TRBD1. CDR3 length: 17 amino acids. From germline, CDR1 is LNHDA and CDR2 SQIVND (reference sequence). The V segment lost 1 base and the J segment 6 bases; nucleotides outside the gene matches: 13. The CDR3 nucleotides read TGTGCCAGTAGTATAGGACAGGGGGGGCTCTTTCGACTCGAGCAGTACTTC. It is translated as CASSIGQGGLFRLEQYF. The whole variable domain, filled in from reference TRBV19 and TRBJ2-7, reads DGGITQSPKYLFRKEGQNVTLSCEQNLNHDAMYWYRQDPGQGLRLIYYSQIVNDFQKGDIAEGYSVSREKKESFPLTVTSAQKNPTAFYLCASSIGQGGLFRLEQYFGPGTRLTVT.

The CDR3 loop is CASSTERGTLEDEQFF. The CDR3, as DNA: TGTGCCAGCAGCACAGAACGCGGGACTCTAGAGGATGAGCAGTTCTTC. The chain has TRBV5-4 and TRBJ2-1; perhaps TRBD2 as D (6 bases). This CDR3 region has 16 residues. Germline V gene lookup returns CDR1 SGHNT and CDR2 YYREEE (reference sequence). Trimming left V 4 bases short and J 8 bases short, with 22 bases between.

The chain couples TRBV30 to TRBJ1-6; possibly TRBD1 for D (5 bases). This CDR3 contains 13 residues. In germline, CDR1 is GTSNPN, CDR2 SVGIG (reference sequence). Trimming cost V 8 bases and J 5 bases, with 13 bases left between them. This CDR3 reads CAGRDGNNSPLHF. Written as DNA, the CDR3 is TGTGCCGGCCGGGACGGCAATAATTCACCCCTCCACTTT.

The V and J genes are TRBV9 and TRBJ2-1, with 8 bases aligning to TRBD2. This CDR3 is 15 amino acids long. Trimming removed 3 bases from V and 4 bases from J; junction bases left unmatched: 6. CDR1 and CDR2 from the germline V gene are SGDLS and YYNGEE. The CDR3 sequence is CASSASGGVYNEQFF. In nucleotides, the CDR3 is TGTGCCAGCAGCGCCAGCGGGGGCGTTTACAATGAGCAGTTCTTC. The whole variable domain, filled in from reference TRBV9 and TRBJ2-1, reads DSGVTQTPKHLITATGQRVTLRCSPRSGDLSVYWYQQSLDQGLQFLIQYYNGEERAKGNILERFSAQQFPDLHSELNLSSLELGDSALYFCASSASGGVYNEQFFGPGTRLTVL.

This clone was seen more than once but under ten times. CDR3 DNA sequence: TGTGCCAGCAGAATGGACAGGGCTTCCTACGAGCAGTACTTC. Amino acid sequence: CASRMDRASYEQYF. This chain connects TRBV13 to TRBJ2-7, with 8 bases fitting TRBD1. The junction had 5 bases not matched to a gene; V was cut back by 6 bases and J by 1 base. The CDR3 runs 14 residues. CDR1 PRHDT and CDR2 FYEKMQ come from the germline V gene (reference sequence).

This clone was seen only a few times. The rearrangement joins TRBV7-2 to TRBJ1-4; TRBD1 might be the D (6 bases). The CDR3 runs 15 residues. Germline values: CDR1 SGHTA, CDR2 FQGNSA. V lost 3 bases and J lost 7, with 15 bases in between. CDR3: CASSFSGGWGEKLFF. The CDR3 bases are TGTGCCAGCAGCTTTAGCGGGGGCTGGGGTGAAAAACTGTTTTTT.

The chain uses TRBV10-3 and TRBJ2-2, with TRBD2 identical over 8 bases. This CDR3 has 15 residues. Unmatched junction bases numbered 8, after V lost 4 bases and J lost 7 bases. Germline V lookup: CDR1 ENHRY, CDR2 SYGVKD. CDR3 residues: CAISVDSGAIGELFF. In nucleotides, the CDR3 is TGTGCCATCAGTGTGGATAGCGGGGCGATCGGGGAGCTGTTTTTT.

V is TRBV3-1 (or the pseudogene TRBV3-2) and J is TRBJ1-1, with D possibly being TRBD1 (6 bases). From germline, CDR1 is LGHDT and CDR2 YNNKEL (reference sequence). V was cut by 6 bases and J by 4 bases, with 21 bases left in between. The CDR3 is 16 amino acids. CDR3 nucleotide sequence: TGTGCCAGCAGTCGGATGGCGGGGGGGCAACGCACTGAAGCTTTCTTT. It is translated as CASSRMAGGQRTEAFF.

The chain joins TRBV5-4 to TRBJ2-5; D is ambiguous. Germline V gene lookup returns CDR1 SGHNT and CDR2 YYREEE (reference sequence). V lost 4 bases to trimming and J lost 1 base, with 17 bases between them. The CDR3 has 16 amino acids. CDR3 bases: TGTGCCAGCAGCCCCGTGCGCGGATTCCCCCAAGAGACCCAGTACTTC. It encodes CASSPVRGFPQETQYF.

The J gene is TRBJ2-2, the V gene TRBV10-3; D is unresolved. V shed 2 bases and J shed 0 bases, with 7 bases lying between them. From germline, CDR1 is ENHRY and CDR2 SYGVKD. The length of the CDR3 is 15 residues. The CDR3 region is CAISEDRANTGELFF. As DNA, the CDR3 is TGTGCCATCAGTGAGGACCGCGCGAACACCGGGGAGCTGTTTTTT.

The chain employs TRBV19 and TRBJ2-5; TRBD1 matches 8 bases. The J segment lost 3 bases and the V segment lost 5 bases, leaving 2 bases of the junction unmatched. The CDR3 covers 13 residues. Germline-derived CDR1 and CDR2 are LNHDA and SQIVND (reference sequence). The CDR3 sequence is CASSLDREETQYF. CDR3 sequence (DNA): TGTGCCAGTAGTTTGGACAGGGAAGAGACCCAGTACTTC.

V and J are TRBV19 and TRBJ1-6, with D perhaps matching TRBD1 (6 bases). CDR3 length: 16 amino acids. The germline CDR1 and CDR2 sequences are LNHDA and SQIVND (reference sequence). V dropped 6 bases and J dropped 8 bases, with 20 bases sitting between them. CDR3 sequence (DNA): TGTGCCAGTAGAATTCAGCTACAGGGTATAGATTCACCCCTCCACTTT. Its protein product is CASRIQLQGIDSPLHF.

The CDR3 region has the DNA TGTGCCACCAGTGATTTGAGGCAATATACGCAGTATTTT. Translated, it gives CATSDLRQYTQYF. This chain connects TRBV24-1 to TRBJ2-3; D is undetermined. Germline V gene lookup returns CDR1 KGHDR and CDR2 SFDVKD. The CDR3 is 13 residues long. Trimming removed 0 bases from V and 7 bases from J, with 7 bases in between.

The sample holds one count of this clone. A junction boundary mismatches the germline segment, possibly from a read error. The chain recombines TRBV11-3 with TRBJ2-7, with TRBD1 matching 10 bases. The CDR3 is made up of 15 amino acids. CDR1 and CDR2 (germline): SGHNT, YENEEA. CDR3 loop: CAGRGQGRSSYEQYF. The CDR3 region has the DNA TGTGCCGGCAGGGGACAGGGGAGAAGCTCCTACGAGCAGTACTTC.

J is TRBJ1-1 and V is TRBV14; D is undetermined. V lost 2 bases and J 1 base, leaving 8 bases between the germline ends. The CDR3 is 14 residues long. Germline V gene sequence: CDR1 SGHDN, CDR2 FVKESK. The DNA of the CDR3 is TGTGCCAGCAGCCAATTTCGAGAGAACACTGAAGCTTTCTTT. Translated: CASSQFRENTEAFF.

The chain recombines TRBV4-3 with TRBJ2-3, with D unresolved. CDR1 and CDR2 from the germline V gene are LGHNA and YSLEER. This CDR3 has 14 residues. V was cut by 4 bases and J by 3 bases, with 11 bases left in between. The CDR3 region is CASSPQSETDTQYF. The CDR3 coding sequence is TGCGCCAGCAGCCCCCAGTCGGAAACAGATACGCAGTATTTT.

The rearrangement links TRBV7-2 to TRBJ2-3; 9 nucleotides align to TRBD2. Germline V gene lookup returns CDR1 SGHTA and CDR2 FQGNSA. The CDR3 consists of 17 residues. The trim removed 1 base at V and 8 bases at J, leaving 13 bases unmatched. CDR3 in amino acids: CASSLEEAGGPRATQYF. In DNA, the CDR3 is TGTGCCAGCAGCTTAGAGGAGGCGGGAGGGCCTAGAGCTACGCAGTATTTT.

The chain joins TRBV28 to TRBJ2-5, with 13 positions matching TRBD2. The CDR3 has 18 amino acids. Germline values: CDR1 MDHEN, CDR2 SYDVKM. Germline trimming cut 7 bases from V and 10 bases from J; bases unmatched to any gene: 21. The DNA for the CDR3 is TGTGCCAGCAAATCGAGGGGACCGGGACTAGCGGGATCAAGGGTCCAGTACTTC. This codes for CASKSRGPGLAGSRVQYF. The whole variable domain, remainder taken from reference TRBV28 and TRBJ2-5, is DVKVTQSSRYLVKRTGEKVFLECVQDMDHENMFWYRQDPGLGLRLIYFSYDVKMKEKGDIPEGYSVSREKKERFSLILESASTNQTSMYLCASKSRGPGLAGSRVQYFGPGTRLLVL.

The sample holds a few counts of this clone. V and J are TRBV3-1 (or the pseudogene TRBV3-2) and TRBJ1-4, with D hard to call. Per the germline V gene, CDR1 is LGHDT and CDR2 is YNNKEL (reference sequence). The CDR3 length is 13 residues. V lost 3 bases to trimming and J lost 8 bases, with 10 bases between them. The CDR3 DNA sequence: TGTGCCAGCAGCCAGGGTGGGAAGGAAAAACTGTTTTTT. Translating gives CASSQGGKEKLFF.

The chain has TRBV9 and TRBJ2-4, with D tentatively TRBD2 (7 bases). The V end was cut by 3 bases, the J end by 8 bases, with 15 bases between. Germline loops: CDR1 SGDLS, CDR2 YYNGEE. This CDR3 contains 14 residues. DNA of the CDR3: TGTGCCAGCAGCGGGGGGGGGCCGAGGGACATTCAGTACTTC. Its translation is CASSGGGPRDIQYF.

This chain joins TRBV7-8 and TRBJ2-3; D unresolved. Germline V gene lookup returns CDR1 SGHVS and CDR2 FQNEAQ. The CDR3 covers 16 residues. Trimming removed 0 bases from V and 4 bases from J, with 14 bases in between. The CDR3 DNA follows: TGTGCCAGCAGCTTAGCGACGGCCCTTGGGGCAGATACGCAGTATTTT. Its translation is CASSLATALGADTQYF.

This rearrangement joins TRBV5-1 to TRBJ2-7, with D hard to call. The CDR3 spans 16 residues. The germline gives CDR1 SGHRS, CDR2 YFSETQ. The ends were cut back, 0 bases at V and 1 base at J, with 14 bases in the middle. CDR3 nucleotides: TGCGCCAGCAGCTTGGACATTGGTCTTGGGTCCTACGAGCAGTACTTC. Translating gives CASSLDIGLGSYEQYF.